These T cell receptor beta chains were read from a single sample in a study of blood T cell repertoires in COVID-19. The method was immunoSEQ multiplex PCR; TCRdb's version includes in-frame clones alone and lacks a portion of them. The sample has some 250,000 clones; 86% are singletons. Sample: peripheral blood. The receptor set was obtained from a man aged 25 to 40 who had recovered from COVID-19. CDR3s leave out the opening cysteine and the closing phenylalanine or tryptophan.

CDR3 length: 11
V gene: TRBV18
CDR3 protein: ASSLGARNTIY

CDR3 length: 14
V gene: TRBV5-4
CDR3 protein: ASSVLGERIQETQY

CDR3 length: 10
V gene: TRBV4-2
CDR3 protein: AVSPDRGQAF

CDR3 length: 10
V gene: TRBV30
CDR3 protein: AWSREGYEQY

CDR3 length: 12
V gene: TRBV6-6
CDR3 protein: ASSYSTAADTQY

CDR3 length: 14
V gene: TRBV6-5
CDR3 protein: ASSYQGRGSYNEQF

CDR3 length: 13
V gene: TRBV24-1
CDR3 protein: ATSDFLDRDPEAF

CDR3 length: 14
V gene: TRBV12-5
CDR3 protein: ASGQDGLAGGETQY

CDR3 length: 11
V gene: TRBV6-5
CDR3 protein: ATTSTGGYEQY

CDR3 length: 12
V gene: TRBV27
CDR3 protein: ASGPTGLGYGYT

CDR3 length: 12
V gene: TRBV2
CDR3 protein: ASIRQVMNTEAF

CDR3 length: 14
V gene: TRBV7-6
CDR3 protein: ASSPGLPSGANVLT

CDR3 length: 15
V gene: TRBV18
CDR3 protein: ASSPTTALSSGNTIY

CDR3 length: 13
V gene: TRBV3-1/TRBV3-2
CDR3 protein: ASREPRDSQETQY

CDR3 length: 13
V gene: TRBV19
CDR3 protein: ASSTRTGGADTQY

CDR3 length: 10
V gene: TRBV9
CDR3 protein: ASSGTGNEQF

CDR3 length: 13
V gene: TRBV6-5
CDR3 protein: ASSTPGGFQETQY

CDR3 length: 12
V gene: TRBV18
CDR3 protein: ASSPGVNTGELF

CDR3 length: 11
V gene: TRBV14
CDR3 protein: ASSQINGEKLF

CDR3 length: 13
V gene: TRBV7-2
CDR3 protein: ASSLLMPGTDTQY

CDR3 length: 11
V gene: TRBV4-3
CDR3 protein: ASRSGLDYGYT

CDR3 length: 12
V gene: TRBV3-1/TRBV3-2
CDR3 protein: ASSQRGTPDTQY

CDR3 length: 8
V gene: TRBV19
CDR3 protein: ASGGQPQH

CDR3 length: 13
V gene: TRBV18
CDR3 protein: ASSPQRGFSYGYT

CDR3 length: 10
V gene: TRBV2
CDR3 protein: ASNRDLNEQF

CDR3 length: 15
V gene: TRBV4-1
CDR3 protein: ASSLEEGVGLDTEAF

CDR3 length: 15
V gene: TRBV5-6
CDR3 protein: ASSSRDSIATNEKLF

CDR3 length: 13
V gene: TRBV19
CDR3 protein: ASTSTLGGNGELF

CDR3 length: 11
V gene: TRBV19
CDR3 protein: ASSTGTGSPLH

CDR3 length: 10
V gene: TRBV5-1
CDR3 protein: ASAFREETQY

CDR3 length: 13
V gene: TRBV5-1
CDR3 protein: ASSPGQPGDEKLF

CDR3 length: 12
V gene: TRBV10-2
CDR3 protein: ASSPPTGNTEAF

CDR3 length: 14
V gene: TRBV6-2/TRBV6-3
CDR3 protein: ASSPTPSGGVYEQY

CDR3 length: 12
V gene: TRBV10-3
CDR3 protein: AITKDRGTDTQY

CDR3 length: 10
V gene: TRBV6-5
CDR3 protein: ASTRKGEKLF

CDR3 length: 11
V gene: TRBV10-3
CDR3 protein: AITKGGDSPLH

CDR3 length: 13
V gene: TRBV19
CDR3 protein: ASSPGQSNNEKLF

CDR3 length: 11
V gene: TRBV19
CDR3 protein: ASKVQGSTEAF

CDR3 length: 13
V gene: TRBV3-1/TRBV3-2
CDR3 protein: ASSQTLRANYEQY

CDR3 length: 11
V gene: TRBV5-1
CDR3 protein: ASSLDRDQPQH

CDR3 length: 10
V gene: TRBV13
CDR3 protein: ASSLLDSEQF

CDR3 length: 12
V gene: TRBV4-3
CDR3 protein: ASSQGLESDTQY

CDR3 length: 11
V gene: TRBV29-1
CDR3 protein: SVEGGFATEAF

CDR3 length: 12
V gene: TRBV3-1/TRBV3-2
CDR3 protein: ASSQGRIGQPQH

CDR3 length: 10
V gene: TRBV10-2
CDR3 protein: ASSGQGGGYT

CDR3 length: 12
V gene: TRBV3-1/TRBV3-2
CDR3 protein: ASSHTGSTDTQY

CDR3 length: 10
V gene: TRBV2
CDR3 protein: ASNPGEETQY

CDR3 length: 14
V gene: TRBV6-2/TRBV6-3
CDR3 protein: ASSYFSGGLYNEQF

CDR3 length: 13
V gene: TRBV6-2/TRBV6-3
CDR3 protein: ASSYQANMNTEAF

CDR3 length: 14
V gene: TRBV18
CDR3 protein: ASSGIFSGRRETQY